A single sample is the source of the 32 T cell receptor beta chains below, sequenced in a study of blood T cell repertoires in COVID-19. Profiling relied on immunoSEQ multiplex PCR, and the TCRdb table lists in-frame clones only, not all of them. This sample has about 280,000 clones; roughly 90% occur once, and the top ten carry 2% to 2.5%. The sample consisted of peripheral blood. Receptors were obtained from a man aged 50-60 years with acute or convalescent COVID-19.

This clone was seen once. The gene calls are TRBV27 and TRBJ2-1, with D maybe TRBD1 (6 bases). V lost 5 bases, J lost 8 bases, and 16 bases lay in between. The germline gives CDR1 MNHEY, CDR2 SMNVEV (reference sequence). This CDR3 region has 14 residues. In DNA form, the CDR3 reads TGTGCCAGCAGTCCCCTTGGGGGCCGGGATGAGCAGTTCTTC. Translation gives CASSPLGGRDEQFF.

V and J are TRBV4-1 and TRBJ1-2; D is undetermined. The ends were cut back, 0 bases at V and 2 bases at J, with 7 bases in the middle. The CDR3 has 14 amino acids. Germline lookup yields CDR1 MGHRA and CDR2 YSYEKL. In DNA form, the CDR3 reads TGCGCCAGCAGCCAAGATCCCGGGAACTATGGCTACACCTTC. This encodes CASSQDPGNYGYTF.

The chain uses TRBV7-9 and TRBJ1-1, with D uncertain. V was trimmed by 3 bases and J by 3 bases, leaving 8 bases between them. The CDR3 totals 13 residues. Germline V gene lookup returns CDR1 SEHNR and CDR2 FQNEAQ (reference sequence). The CDR3, as DNA: TGTGCCAGCAGCTTGCAGGAGGACACTGAAGCTTTCTTT. Residues: CASSLQEDTEAFF.

A single count supports this clone. This chain joins TRBV6-5 and TRBJ1-4, with 9 bases lining up with TRBD1. CDR1 and CDR2 from the germline V gene are MNHEY and SVGAGI. CDR3 length: 15 residues. J lost 7 bases, V lost 4 bases, and 7 bases had no gene match. CDR3 in amino acids: CASSSAQGAREKLFF. As DNA, the CDR3 is TGTGCCAGCAGTTCCGCACAGGGGGCGCGTGAAAAACTGTTTTTT.

J is TRBJ2-5 and V is TRBV10-1; D might be TRBD1 (6 bases). Germline V CDR1 and CDR2: WNHNN, SYGVQD (reference sequence). There are 12 residues in the CDR3. V lost 8 bases to trimming and J lost 5 bases, with 12 bases between them. The chain's CDR3 is CASSTGLETQYF. As DNA, the CDR3 is TGCGCCAGCTCCACAGGGTTGGAGACCCAGTACTTC.

The genes are TRBV5-1 and TRBJ1-1; no firm D call. Trimming removed 4 bases from V and 3 bases from J, with 10 bases in between. This CDR3 is built from 13 residues. Germline V gives CDR1 SGHRS, CDR2 YFSETQ. The CDR3 coding sequence is TGCGCCAGCAGCCTCCGACGGGACACTGAAGCTTTCTTT. It translates to CASSLRRDTEAFF. Supplemented by reference TRBV5-1 and TRBJ1-1, the full variable domain reads KAGVTQTPRYLIKTRGQQVTLSCSPISGHRSVSWYQQTPGQGLQFLFEYFSETQRNKGNFPGRFSGRQFSNSRSEMNVSTLELGDSALYLCASSLRRDTEAFFGQGTRLTVV.

The rearrangement uses TRBV7-6 and TRBJ2-2, with 10 bases aligning to TRBD2. Germline loops: CDR1 SGHVS, CDR2 FNYEAQ. J lost 0 bases, V lost 2 bases, and 6 bases had no gene match. The CDR3 consists of 18 residues. The CDR3 sequence: CASSLRSLAGANTGELFF. Here the CDR3 DNA reads TGTGCCAGCAGCTTAAGATCCCTAGCGGGGGCGAACACCGGGGAGCTGTTTTTT.

The V and J genes are TRBV7-3 and TRBJ1-3, with 7 nucleotides matching TRBD1. Trimming took 0 bases from V and 6 from J; bases not matched to a gene: 8. Germline-derived CDR1 and CDR2 are SGHTA and FQGTGA. CDR3 size: 16 residues. The CDR3 DNA reads TGTGCCAGCAGCTTAACCGGGACAGCCCCGGCAAACACCATATATTTT. Protein product: CASSLTGTAPANTIYF. Using reference TRBV7-3 and TRBJ1-3 for the parts outside the CDR3, the full variable domain is GAGVSQTPSNKVTEKGKYVELRCDPISGHTALYWYRQSLGQGPEFLIYFQGTGAADDSGLPNDRFFAVRPEGSVSTLKIQRTERGDSAVYLCASSLTGTAPANTIYFGEGSWLTVV.

The rearrangement links TRBV18 to TRBJ1-5; 7 positions match TRBD1. CDR3 length: 16 amino acids. V shed 3 bases, J shed 5 bases, and the junction held 10 bases outside the gene matches. Germline V gene data show CDR1 as KGHSH and CDR2 as LQKENI. The CDR3 loop is CASSPDRALGYQPQHF. CDR3 sequence (DNA): TGTGCCAGCTCACCCGACAGGGCCTTGGGGTATCAGCCCCAGCATTTT.

As regards this clone: The identical CDR3 is also encoded by other nucleotide sequences in the sample. CDR3 bases: TGCGCCAGCAGCTTCCAGGGGGCCGTAGGCGAGCAGTACTTC. It translates to CASSFQGAVGEQYF. The rearrangement joins TRBV5-1 to TRBJ2-7; 8 bases are shared with TRBD1. Per the germline V gene, CDR1 is SGHRS and CDR2 is YFSETQ. V lost 2 bases and J lost 6; bases outside the gene matches: 7. This CDR3 has 14 residues.

This chain uses TRBV6-5 with TRBJ2-7, with a weak D call TRBD1 (5 bases). This CDR3 contains 13 residues. Trimming took 9 bases from V and 3 from J, leaving 15 bases between them. Per germline, CDR1 MNHEY and CDR2 SVGAGI. The CDR3 DNA reads as TGTGCCAGATGGGCAGGGCCCTTCTACGAGCAGTACTTC. Its translation is CARWAGPFYEQYF.

The V and J genes are TRBV7-2 and TRBJ2-2; TRBD2 matches at 7 bases. Germline assignment: CDR1 SGHTA and CDR2 FQGNSA. The junction had 8 bases not matched to a gene; V was cut back by 4 bases and J by 0 bases. The length of the CDR3 is 17 residues. As DNA, the CDR3 is TGTGCCAGCAGCTCGACTAGCCTAAGGGCGAACACCGGGGAGCTGTTTTTT. It yields the protein CASSSTSLRANTGELFF.

This clone was found a few times. The chain is built from TRBV18 and TRBJ1-2; 9 bases are shared with TRBD1. Germline assignment: CDR1 KGHSH and CDR2 LQKENI. This CDR3 contains 15 residues. V lost 8 bases and J lost 4; bases outside the gene matches: 11. The CDR3 is CASLPDRGVPYGYTF. CDR3 nucleotide sequence: TGTGCCAGCCTCCCGGACAGGGGAGTCCCCTATGGCTACACCTTC.

This clone was counted only a few times. The chain couples TRBV14 to TRBJ1-4; a possible D gene is TRBD1 (5 bases). Germline-derived CDR1 and CDR2 are SGHDN and FVKESK. The germline V and J ends were trimmed by 4 bases and 6 bases, with 12 bases remaining between them. CDR3 length: 14 residues. The CDR3 DNA reads TGTGCCAGCAGCCCACGGGGGGTGGATGAAAAACTGTTTTTT. As protein: CASSPRGVDEKLFF. The full variable domain, its missing parts supplied by reference TRBV14 and TRBJ1-4, is EAGVTQFPSHSVIEKGQTVTLRCDPISGHDNLYWYRRVMGKEIKFLLHFVKESKQDESGMPNNRFLAERTGGTYSTLKVQPAELEDSGVYFCASSPRGVDEKLFFGSGTQLSVL.

The chain uses TRBV7-9 and TRBJ1-3; D may be TRBD1 (6 bases). Trimming shortened V by 3 bases and J by 4 bases, and 13 bases separated the two germline ends. The CDR3 sequence is 15 residues long. Germline lookup yields CDR1 SEHNR and CDR2 FQNEAQ (reference sequence). Written as DNA, the CDR3 is TGTGCCAGCAGCTTGCCTGGGGGCCCGGGAAACACCATATATTTT. Its translation: CASSLPGGPGNTIYF.

The rearrangement links TRBV5-4 to TRBJ2-5; D possibly corresponds to TRBD1 (7 bases). The V end lost 5 bases, the J end lost 5 bases, and 19 bases lay between the germline ends. Looked up from germline, CDR1 is SGHNT and CDR2 is YYREEE (reference sequence). CDR3 length: 15 residues. CDR3 residues: CASSLEEGAGETQYF. Written as DNA, the CDR3 is TGTGCCAGCAGTCTGGAGGAGGGGGCGGGGGAGACCCAGTACTTC.

The chain employs TRBV6-5 and TRBJ1-5; tentatively, D is TRBD1 (5 bases). CDR3 length: 13 amino acids. Germline V lookup: CDR1 MNHEY, CDR2 SVGAGI. V dropped 6 bases and J dropped 12 bases, with 18 bases sitting between them. CDR3 coding DNA: TGTGCCAGCAGCCGCCTTGGCCTGGGGGGCCAGCATTTT. Residues: CASSRLGLGGQHF.

Only a few counts were recorded for this clone. The chain employs TRBV11-3 and TRBJ2-2; 10 bases match TRBD1. This CDR3 spans 15 amino acids. V shed 5 bases and J 6 bases; nucleotides not matched to a gene: 6. CDR1 and CDR2 (germline): SGHNT, YENEEA. The CDR3 DNA reads TGTGCCAGCAGCCCAACCGGGACAGGGGCCGGGGAGCTGTTTTTT. Translating it yields CASSPTGTGAGELFF.

The CDR3 DNA reads TGTGCCAGCAGTTACCGGACAGGGCCTTTGGATGGCTACACCTTC. Translated, it gives CASSYRTGPLDGYTF. The chain couples TRBV6-6 to TRBJ1-2; 8 nucleotides agree with TRBD1. Germline V CDR1 and CDR2: MNHNY, SVGAGI (reference sequence). Trimming at V came to 2 bases and at J to 6 bases, leaving 8 bases not matched to a gene. This CDR3 is built from 15 residues.

The chain carries TRBV7-9 and TRBJ2-7; possibly TRBD2 for D (7 bases). Germline CDR1 SEHNR, CDR2 FQNEAQ (reference sequence). V lost 1 base and J lost 3, with 13 bases in between. The CDR3 has 15 residues. The CDR3 is CASSLGGGGFYEQYF. The CDR3 DNA reads as TGTGCCAGCAGCTTAGGGGGAGGGGGTTTCTACGAGCAGTACTTC. Full variable domain (outside the CDR3, taken from reference TRBV7-9 and TRBJ2-7): DTGVSQNPRHKITKRGQNVTFRCDPISEHNRLYWYRQTLGQGPEFLTYFQNEAQLEKSRLLSDRFSAERPKGSFSTLEIQRTEQGDSAMYLCASSLGGGGFYEQYFGPGTRLTVT.

The V and J genes are TRBV2 and TRBJ2-7, with D tentatively TRBD1 (5 bases). The CDR3 is made up of 15 amino acids. The germline V gene encodes CDR1 SNHLY and CDR2 FYNNEI. V was clipped by 7 bases and J by 1 base, with 17 bases between them. The CDR3 loop is CASIERQPFSYEQYF. DNA of the CDR3: TGTGCCAGCATCGAAAGACAGCCTTTTTCCTACGAGCAGTACTTC.

The V call is TRBV5-1, the J call TRBJ1-1; D may be TRBD1 (6 bases). From germline, CDR1 is SGHRS and CDR2 YFSETQ. This CDR3 has 15 amino acids. Trimming cost V 4 bases and J 1 base, with 14 bases left between them. The CDR3: CASSLTLTGNTEAFF. The CDR3, as DNA: TGCGCCAGCAGCCTCACATTGACAGGGAACACTGAAGCTTTCTTT.

The rearrangement uses TRBV4-1 and TRBJ1-2; 7 nucleotides agree with TRBD1. V lost 6 bases, J lost 0 bases, and 13 bases stayed unmatched. Germline values: CDR1 MGHRA, CDR2 YSYEKL. The CDR3 runs to 17 residues. The CDR3 reads CASSAWTGRRTNYGYTF. In DNA, the CDR3 is TGCGCCAGCAGTGCTTGGACAGGTCGAAGAACTAACTATGGCTACACCTTC.

This clone has a single count. This chain uses TRBV18 with TRBJ1-2; D may be TRBD1 (6 bases). CDR1 is KGHSH and CDR2 is LQKENI in the germline V gene. V was trimmed by 5 bases and J by 3 bases, leaving 16 bases between them. The CDR3 sequence is 15 residues long. The CDR3 here is CASSDTGSYDYGYTF. The CDR3 coding sequence is TGTGCCAGCTCAGATACAGGGTCTTATGACTATGGCTACACCTTC.

V usage is TRBV29-1 and J usage is TRBJ2-2; weak D call: TRBD2 (6 bases). Between the trimmed V and J ends, which lost 4 bases and 3 bases, there was a span of 12 bases. The CDR3 is 14 amino acids. CDR1 SQVTM and CDR2 ANQGSEA come from the germline V gene. CDR3 in amino acids: CSVGWGVDTGELFF. The CDR3 DNA sequence: TGCAGCGTTGGATGGGGGGTCGACACCGGGGAGCTGTTTTTT.

The rearrangement links TRBV19 to TRBJ1-5, with D perhaps matching TRBD1 (6 bases). CDR3 length: 14 amino acids. V gave up 7 bases and J gave up 4 bases, with 14 bases separating them. Germline V lookup: CDR1 LNHDA, CDR2 SQIVND (reference sequence). The CDR3 region has the DNA TGTGCCAGTACCATGGGGACACTAAATCAGCCCCAGCATTTT. Translation gives CASTMGTLNQPQHF.

The J gene is TRBJ1-1, the V gene TRBV7-2; 7 bases agree with TRBD1. Germline lookup yields CDR1 SGHTA and CDR2 FQGNSA. CDR3 length: 16 amino acids. V dropped 1 base and J dropped 4; count of bases not matched to a gene: 9. This chain's CDR3 is CASSLEAGGIGTEAFF. CDR3 nucleotide sequence: TGTGCCAGCAGCTTAGAGGCAGGGGGAATTGGCACTGAAGCTTTCTTT.

The chain carries TRBV7-8 and TRBJ1-4; TRBD1 aligns across 12 bases. CDR1 SGHVS and CDR2 FQNEAQ come from the germline V gene. Trimming removed 5 bases from V and 9 bases from J; junction bases left unmatched: 19. The CDR3 has 19 amino acids. CDR3 loop: CASSLLAGTGGDQLQKLFF. The CDR3, as DNA: TGTGCCAGCAGCCTCCTCGCCGGGACAGGGGGCGATCAGCTTCAAAAACTGTTTTTT.

The V call is TRBV7-9, the J call TRBJ2-7; TRBD1 matches at 9 bases. CDR3 length: 14 residues. The J segment lost 5 bases and the V segment lost 4 bases, leaving 6 bases of the junction unmatched. The germline V gene encodes CDR1 SEHNR and CDR2 FQNEAQ (reference sequence). DNA for the CDR3: TGTGCCAGCAGCTACTGGGACAGGGAACACGAGCAGTACTTC. Translation: CASSYWDREHEQYF.

This chain joins TRBV11-1 and TRBJ2-3; 9 nucleotides agree with TRBD2. The CDR3 is made up of 15 amino acids. Germline CDR1 and CDR2: SGHAT and FQDESV (reference sequence). Trimming cost V 2 bases and J 5 bases; bases outside gene matches: 5. CDR3 in amino acids: CASSLQRGARDTQYF. For the CDR3, the DNA is TGTGCCAGCAGCTTACAGCGGGGGGCCCGAGATACGCAGTATTTT.

With regard to this clone: Other nucleotide sequences in the sample specify the same CDR3. The genes are TRBV2 and TRBJ1-1; D not certain. V lost 2 bases and J lost 1, with 5 bases in between. In germline, CDR1 is SNHLY, CDR2 FYNNEI. This CDR3 is 13 amino acids long. The CDR3 sequence is CASSETANTEAFF. CDR3 bases: TGTGCCAGCAGTGAAACTGCGAACACTGAAGCTTTCTTT.

The chain links TRBV7-9 to TRBJ1-1, with 7 bases identical to TRBD1. Trimming removed 5 bases from V and 8 bases from J; junction bases left unmatched: 17. CDR1 is SEHNR and CDR2 is FQNEAQ in the germline V gene (reference sequence). This CDR3 has 16 residues. CDR3 sequence: CASSPLPGQAKLEAFF. Here the CDR3 DNA reads TGTGCCAGCAGCCCCCTCCCCGGACAGGCAAAGCTAGAAGCTTTCTTT.